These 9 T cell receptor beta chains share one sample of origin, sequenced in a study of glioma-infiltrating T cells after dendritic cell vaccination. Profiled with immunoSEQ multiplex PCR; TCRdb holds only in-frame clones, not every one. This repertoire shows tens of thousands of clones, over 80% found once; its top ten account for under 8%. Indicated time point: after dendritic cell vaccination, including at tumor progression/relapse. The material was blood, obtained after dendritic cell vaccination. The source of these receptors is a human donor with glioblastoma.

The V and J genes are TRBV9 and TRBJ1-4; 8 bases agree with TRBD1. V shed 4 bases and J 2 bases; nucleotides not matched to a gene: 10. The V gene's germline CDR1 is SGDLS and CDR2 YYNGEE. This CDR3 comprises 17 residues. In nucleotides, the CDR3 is TGTGCCAGCAGCCTATACGGACAGGGACGCACTAATGAAAAACTGTTTTTT. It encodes CASSLYGQGRTNEKLFF.

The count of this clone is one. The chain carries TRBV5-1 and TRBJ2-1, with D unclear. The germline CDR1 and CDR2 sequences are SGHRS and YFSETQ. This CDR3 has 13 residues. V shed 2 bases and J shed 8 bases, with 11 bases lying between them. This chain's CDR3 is CASSLQSFDEQFF. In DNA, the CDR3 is TGCGCCAGCAGCTTACAGAGTTTTGATGAGCAGTTCTTC.

CDR3 in DNA: TGCGCCAGCAGCTTGAGGACAGGGTCTCTAGAGACCCAGTACTTC. Its translation: CASSLRTGSLETQYF. The rearrangement joins TRBV5-1 to TRBJ2-5; 8 bases are shared with TRBD1. The CDR3 loop spans 15 amino acids. Trimming took 1 base from V and 4 from J; bases not matched to a gene: 6. The germline CDR1 and CDR2 sequences are SGHRS and YFSETQ.

CDR3 DNA: TGTGCCATCAGGGGGGACAAAAGCACAGATACGCAGTATTTT. Protein: CAIRGDKSTDTQYF. The gene calls are TRBV10-3 and TRBJ2-3; D is perhaps TRBD1 (6 bases). Deletions cut 6 bases from V and 0 bases from J, with 10 bases between. Germline V gene sequence: CDR1 ENHRY, CDR2 SYGVKD. The CDR3 sequence is 14 residues long.

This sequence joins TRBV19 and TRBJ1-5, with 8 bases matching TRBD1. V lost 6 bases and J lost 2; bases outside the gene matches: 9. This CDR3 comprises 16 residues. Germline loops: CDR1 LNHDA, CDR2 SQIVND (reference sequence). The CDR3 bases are TGTGCCAGTAGACCACGGACAGGGCTGGGCAATCAGCCCCAGCATTTT. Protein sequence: CASRPRTGLGNQPQHF.

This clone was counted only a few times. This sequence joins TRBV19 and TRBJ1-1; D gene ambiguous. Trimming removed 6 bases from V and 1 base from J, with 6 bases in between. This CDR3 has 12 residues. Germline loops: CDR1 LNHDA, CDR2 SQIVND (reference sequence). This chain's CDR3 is CASREGNTEAFF. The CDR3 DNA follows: TGTGCCAGTAGAGAGGGGAACACTGAAGCTTTCTTT.

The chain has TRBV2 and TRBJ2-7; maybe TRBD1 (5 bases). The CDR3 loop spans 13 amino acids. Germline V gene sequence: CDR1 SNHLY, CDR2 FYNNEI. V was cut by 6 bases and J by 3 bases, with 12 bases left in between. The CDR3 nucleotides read TGTGCCAGCAGGGTCGACAGCAACTACGAGCAGTACTTC. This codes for CASRVDSNYEQYF.

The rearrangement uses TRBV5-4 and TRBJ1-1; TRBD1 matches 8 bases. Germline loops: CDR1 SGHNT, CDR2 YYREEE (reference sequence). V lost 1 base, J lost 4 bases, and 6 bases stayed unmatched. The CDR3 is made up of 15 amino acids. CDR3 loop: CASSLMQGAATEAFF. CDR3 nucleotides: TGTGCCAGCAGCTTGATGCAGGGGGCAGCCACTGAAGCTTTCTTT.

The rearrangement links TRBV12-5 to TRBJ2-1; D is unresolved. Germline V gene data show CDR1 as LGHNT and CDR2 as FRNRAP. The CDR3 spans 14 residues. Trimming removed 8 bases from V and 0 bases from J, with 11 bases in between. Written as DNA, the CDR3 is TGTGCTAGTACAGAACCGAGCTCCTACAATGAGCAGTTCTTC. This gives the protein CASTEPSSYNEQFF.